This T cell receptor beta chain is drawn from a study of T cells in Graves' hyperthyroidism and ophthalmopathy. Inclusion characteristics of ophthalmopathy patients comprised a Clinical Activity Score of at least 3, a NOSPECS grade of at least 4, and duration under 3 months. Diagnoses were established using clinical symptoms, serum thyroxine and TRAb, thyroid ultrasound and orbital computed tomography. Authors of the study amplified TCR beta CDR3 regions from RNA transcripts. The HTBI primer set drove a first-round RT-PCR of the TCR CDR3. TCRdb re-called the multiplex PCR reads with MiXCR, one entry per CDR3 protein. The sample includes some 490,000 distinct CDR3 sequences, roughly 23% of them seen just once. Comment on this clonotype: Its antigen remains unidentified.

The study, taken as a whole, reports: A median around 6.8 months before onset, the model predicted ophthalmopathy.

Per the germline V gene, CDR1 is MDHEN and CDR2 is SYDVKM. The length of the CDR3 is 14 residues. Trimming removed 5 bases from V and 3 bases from J, with 11 bases in between. What was sequenced was blood. V is TRBV28 and J is TRBJ2-1, with D hard to call. This clonotype was sampled from a woman aged 70-85 years with Graves' ophthalmopathy. The CDR3 DNA reads as TGTGCCAGCAGTCCCCCCCCCGTCTACAATGAGCAGTTCTTC. Translation gives CASSPPPVYNEQFF.